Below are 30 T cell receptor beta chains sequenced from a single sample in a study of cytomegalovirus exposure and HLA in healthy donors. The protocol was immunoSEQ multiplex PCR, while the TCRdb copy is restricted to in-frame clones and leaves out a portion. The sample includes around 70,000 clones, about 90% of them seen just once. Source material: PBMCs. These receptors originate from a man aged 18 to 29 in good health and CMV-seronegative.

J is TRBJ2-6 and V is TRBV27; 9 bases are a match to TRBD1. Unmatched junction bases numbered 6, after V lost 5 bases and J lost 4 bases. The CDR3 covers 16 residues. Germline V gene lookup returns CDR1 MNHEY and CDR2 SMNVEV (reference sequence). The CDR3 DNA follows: TGTGCCAGCAGTCTACAGGGGGCGCGGGGGGCCAACGTCCTGACTTTC. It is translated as CASSLQGARGANVLTF.

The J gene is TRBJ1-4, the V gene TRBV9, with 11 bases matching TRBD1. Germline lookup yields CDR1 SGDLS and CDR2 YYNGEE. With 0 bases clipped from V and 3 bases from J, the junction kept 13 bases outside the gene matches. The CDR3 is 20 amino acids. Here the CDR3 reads CASSVEGGQGAVDSNEKLFF. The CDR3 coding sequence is TGTGCCAGCAGCGTAGAGGGAGGACAGGGGGCCGTCGATTCTAATGAAAAACTGTTTTTT.

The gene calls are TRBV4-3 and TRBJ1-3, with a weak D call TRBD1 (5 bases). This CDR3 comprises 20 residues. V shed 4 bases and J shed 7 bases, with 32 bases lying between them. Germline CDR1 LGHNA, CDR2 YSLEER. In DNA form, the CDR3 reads TGCGCCAGCAGCCCCAGTCCGAGAACCCACGATGGGCAGGGCGCGAACACCATATATTTT. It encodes CASSPSPRTHDGQGANTIYF.

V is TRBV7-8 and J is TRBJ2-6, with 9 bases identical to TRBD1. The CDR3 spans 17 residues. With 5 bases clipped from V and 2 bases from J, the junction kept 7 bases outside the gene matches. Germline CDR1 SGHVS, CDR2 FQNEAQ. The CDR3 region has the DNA TGTGCCAGCAGCCCCTACAGGGGGCAAGCTGGGGCCAACGTCCTGACTTTC. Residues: CASSPYRGQAGANVLTF.

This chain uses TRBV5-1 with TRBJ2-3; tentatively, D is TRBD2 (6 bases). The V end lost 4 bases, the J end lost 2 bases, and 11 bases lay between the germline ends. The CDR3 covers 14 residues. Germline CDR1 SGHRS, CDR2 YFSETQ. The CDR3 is CASSPGLITDTQYF. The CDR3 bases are TGCGCCAGCAGCCCGGGACTTATCACAGATACGCAGTATTTT.

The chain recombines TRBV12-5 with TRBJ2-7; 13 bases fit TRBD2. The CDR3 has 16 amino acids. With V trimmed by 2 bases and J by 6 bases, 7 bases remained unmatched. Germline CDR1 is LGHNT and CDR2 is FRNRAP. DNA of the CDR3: TGTGCTAGTGGTTTGTGGACTAGCGGGAGTTTGTCCGAGCAGTACTTC. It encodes CASGLWTSGSLSEQYF.

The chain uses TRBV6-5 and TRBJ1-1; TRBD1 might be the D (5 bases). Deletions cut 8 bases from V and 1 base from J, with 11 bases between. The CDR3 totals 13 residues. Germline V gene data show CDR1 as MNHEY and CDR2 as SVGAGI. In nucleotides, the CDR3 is TGTGCCAGCCGCGGGGCCGCGAACACTGAAGCTTTCTTT. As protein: CASRGAANTEAFF.

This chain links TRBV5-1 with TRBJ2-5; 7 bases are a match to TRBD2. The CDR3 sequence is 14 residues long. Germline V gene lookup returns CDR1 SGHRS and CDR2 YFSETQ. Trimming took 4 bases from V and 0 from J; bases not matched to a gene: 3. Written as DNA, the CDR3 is TGCGCCAGCAGCCCCGGGACTAACCAAGAGACCCAGTACTTC. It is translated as CASSPGTNQETQYF.

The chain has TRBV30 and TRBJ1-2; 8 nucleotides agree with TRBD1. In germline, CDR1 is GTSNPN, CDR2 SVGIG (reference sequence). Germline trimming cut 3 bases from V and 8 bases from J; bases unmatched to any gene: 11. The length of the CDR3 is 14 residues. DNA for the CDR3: TGTGCCTGGAGCCGCAACAGGGGGTGGGAAGGCTACACCTTC. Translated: CAWSRNRGWEGYTF.

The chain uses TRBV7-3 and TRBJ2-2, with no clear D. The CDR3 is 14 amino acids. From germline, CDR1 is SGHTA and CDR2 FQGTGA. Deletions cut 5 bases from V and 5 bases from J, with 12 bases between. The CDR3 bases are TGTGCCAGCAGCCTCCGCCTCCGGACCGGGGAGCTGTTTTTT. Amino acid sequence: CASSLRLRTGELFF.

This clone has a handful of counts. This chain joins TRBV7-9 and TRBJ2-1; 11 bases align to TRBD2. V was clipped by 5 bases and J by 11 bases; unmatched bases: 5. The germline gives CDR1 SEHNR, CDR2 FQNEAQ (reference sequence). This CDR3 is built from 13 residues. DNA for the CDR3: TGTGCCAGCAGCGATAGCGGGAGGGCAAAGCAGTTCTTC. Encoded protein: CASSDSGRAKQFF. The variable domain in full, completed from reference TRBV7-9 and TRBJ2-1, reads DTGVSQNPRHKITKRGQNVTFRCDPISEHNRLYWYRQTLGQGPEFLTYFQNEAQLEKSRLLSDRFSAERPKGSFSTLEIQRTEQGDSAMYLCASSDSGRAKQFFGPGTRLTVL.

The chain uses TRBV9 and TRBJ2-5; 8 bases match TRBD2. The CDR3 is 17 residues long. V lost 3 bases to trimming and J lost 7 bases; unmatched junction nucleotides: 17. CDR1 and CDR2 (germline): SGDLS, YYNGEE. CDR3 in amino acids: CASSDSIAGTLEATQYF. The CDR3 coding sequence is TGTGCCAGCAGCGACTCAATAGCGGGAACCCTCGAGGCGACCCAGTACTTC. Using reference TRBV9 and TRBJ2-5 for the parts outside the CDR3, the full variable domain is DSGVTQTPKHLITATGQRVTLRCSPRSGDLSVYWYQQSLDQGLQFLIQYYNGEERAKGNILERFSAQQFPDLHSELNLSSLELGDSALYFCASSDSIAGTLEATQYFGPGTRLLVL.

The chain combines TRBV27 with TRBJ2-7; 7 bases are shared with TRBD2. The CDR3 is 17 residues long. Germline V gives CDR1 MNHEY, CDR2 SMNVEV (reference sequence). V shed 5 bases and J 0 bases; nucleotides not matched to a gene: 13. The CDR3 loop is CASSASSRASGSYEQYF. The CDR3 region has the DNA TGTGCCAGCAGTGCCTCCTCCCGGGCTAGCGGCTCCTACGAGCAGTACTTC.

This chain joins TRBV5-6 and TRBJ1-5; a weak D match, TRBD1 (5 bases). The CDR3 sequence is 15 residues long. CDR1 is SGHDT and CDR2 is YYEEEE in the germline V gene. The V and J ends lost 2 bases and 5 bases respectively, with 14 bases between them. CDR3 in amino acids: CASSFSSGMHQPQHF. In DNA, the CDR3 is TGTGCCAGCAGCTTTTCATCAGGGATGCATCAGCCCCAGCATTTT.

This CDR3 is CASSVRQATEAFF. DNA of the CDR3: TGTGCCAGCAGTGTGCGTCAGGCCACTGAAGCTTTCTTT. V is TRBV2 and J is TRBJ1-1; D uncertain. CDR1 SNHLY and CDR2 FYNNEI come from the germline V gene. This CDR3 has 13 amino acids. V was pared by 4 bases and J by 4 bases, with 10 bases between.

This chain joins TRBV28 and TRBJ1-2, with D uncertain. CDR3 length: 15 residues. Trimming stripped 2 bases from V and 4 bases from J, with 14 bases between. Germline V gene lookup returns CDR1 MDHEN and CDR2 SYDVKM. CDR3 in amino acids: CASSLVAAAGYGYTF. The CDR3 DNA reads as TGTGCCAGCAGTTTAGTGGCAGCGGCAGGCTATGGCTACACCTTC.

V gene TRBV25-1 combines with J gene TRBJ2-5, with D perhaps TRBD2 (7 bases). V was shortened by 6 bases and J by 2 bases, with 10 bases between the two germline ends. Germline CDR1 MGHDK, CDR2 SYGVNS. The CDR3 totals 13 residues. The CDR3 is CASRGGPQETQYF. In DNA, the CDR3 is TGTGCCAGCAGGGGGGGGCCTCAAGAGACCCAGTACTTC.

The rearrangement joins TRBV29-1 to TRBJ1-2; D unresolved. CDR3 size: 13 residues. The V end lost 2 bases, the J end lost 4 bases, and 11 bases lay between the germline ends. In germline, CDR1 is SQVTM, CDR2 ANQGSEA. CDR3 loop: CSVESAATYGYTF. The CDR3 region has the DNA TGCAGCGTTGAATCGGCGGCTACCTATGGCTACACCTTC.

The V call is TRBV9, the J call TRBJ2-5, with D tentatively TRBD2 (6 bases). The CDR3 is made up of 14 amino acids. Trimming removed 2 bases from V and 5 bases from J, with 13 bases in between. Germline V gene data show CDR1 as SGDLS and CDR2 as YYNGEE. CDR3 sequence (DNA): TGTGCCAGCAGCGTCGGGACTCCATGGGAGACCCAGTACTTC. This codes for CASSVGTPWETQYF.

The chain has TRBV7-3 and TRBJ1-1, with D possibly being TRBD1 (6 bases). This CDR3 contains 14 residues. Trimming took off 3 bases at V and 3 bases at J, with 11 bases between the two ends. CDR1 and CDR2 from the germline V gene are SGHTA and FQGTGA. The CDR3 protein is CASSFGQSYTEAFF. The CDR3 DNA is TGTGCCAGCAGCTTCGGACAGAGTTACACTGAAGCTTTCTTT. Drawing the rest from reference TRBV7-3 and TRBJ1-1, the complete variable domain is GAGVSQTPSNKVTEKGKYVELRCDPISGHTALYWYRQSLGQGPEFLIYFQGTGAADDSGLPNDRFFAVRPEGSVSTLKIQRTERGDSAVYLCASSFGQSYTEAFFGQGTRLTVV.

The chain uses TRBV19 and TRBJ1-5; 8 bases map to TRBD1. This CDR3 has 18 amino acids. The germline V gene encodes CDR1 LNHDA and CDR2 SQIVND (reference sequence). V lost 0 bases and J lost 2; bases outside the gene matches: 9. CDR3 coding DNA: TGTGCCAGTAGTATAGATGGGGACAGGCCGAGGGGCAATCAGCCCCAGCATTTT. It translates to CASSIDGDRPRGNQPQHF. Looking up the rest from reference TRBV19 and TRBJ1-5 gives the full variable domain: DGGITQSPKYLFRKEGQNVTLSCEQNLNHDAMYWYRQDPGQGLRLIYYSQIVNDFQKGDIAEGYSVSREKKESFPLTVTSAQKNPTAFYLCASSIDGDRPRGNQPQHFGDGTRLSIL.

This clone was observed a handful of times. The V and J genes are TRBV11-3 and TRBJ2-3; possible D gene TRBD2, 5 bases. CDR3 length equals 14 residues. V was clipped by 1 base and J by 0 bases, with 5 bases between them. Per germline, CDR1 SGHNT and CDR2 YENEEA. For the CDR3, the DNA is TGTGCCAGCAGCTTAGGCGGGAGCACAGATACGCAGTATTTT. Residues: CASSLGGSTDTQYF.

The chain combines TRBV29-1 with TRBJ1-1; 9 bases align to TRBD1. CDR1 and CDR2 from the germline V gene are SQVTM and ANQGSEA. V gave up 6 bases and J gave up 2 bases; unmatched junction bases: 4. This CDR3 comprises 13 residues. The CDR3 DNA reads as TGCAGCGTCCGACAGGGGGTCAACACTGAAGCTTTCTTT. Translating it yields CSVRQGVNTEAFF.

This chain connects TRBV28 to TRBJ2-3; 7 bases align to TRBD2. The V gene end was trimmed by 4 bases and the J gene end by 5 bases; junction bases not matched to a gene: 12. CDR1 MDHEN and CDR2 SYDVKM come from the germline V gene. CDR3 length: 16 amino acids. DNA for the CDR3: TGTGCCAGCAGTTCCCCCTCTGCGGGAGCGGGAGATACGCAGTATTTT. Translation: CASSSPSAGAGDTQYF.

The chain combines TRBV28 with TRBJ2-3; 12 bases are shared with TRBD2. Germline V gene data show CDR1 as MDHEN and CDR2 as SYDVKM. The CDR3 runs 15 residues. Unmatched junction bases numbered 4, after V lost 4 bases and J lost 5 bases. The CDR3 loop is CASSWTSGIGDTQYF. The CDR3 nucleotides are TGTGCCAGCAGTTGGACTAGCGGGATAGGAGATACGCAGTATTTT.

As DNA, the CDR3 is TGTGCCAGCAGTTTTTTAGGGGTTGACGAGCAGTACTTC. Protein: CASSFLGVDEQYF. The gene calls are TRBV27 and TRBJ2-7; tentative D call: TRBD1 (5 bases). CDR3 size: 13 residues. Germline CDR1 MNHEY, CDR2 SMNVEV (reference sequence). V lost 3 bases, J lost 5 bases, and 11 bases lay in between.

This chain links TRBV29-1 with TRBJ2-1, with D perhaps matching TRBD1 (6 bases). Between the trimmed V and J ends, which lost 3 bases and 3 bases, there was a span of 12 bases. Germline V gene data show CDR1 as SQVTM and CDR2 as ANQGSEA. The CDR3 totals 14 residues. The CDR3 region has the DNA TGCAGCGTTGACTGGTCAGGGGTCTACAATGAGCAGTTCTTC. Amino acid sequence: CSVDWSGVYNEQFF.

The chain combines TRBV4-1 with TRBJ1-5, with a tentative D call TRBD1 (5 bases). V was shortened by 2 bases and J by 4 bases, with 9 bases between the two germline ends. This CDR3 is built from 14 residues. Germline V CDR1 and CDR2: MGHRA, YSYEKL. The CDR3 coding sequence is TGCGCCAGCAGCCAATATGGGGGGAATCAGCCCCAGCATTTT. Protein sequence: CASSQYGGNQPQHF.

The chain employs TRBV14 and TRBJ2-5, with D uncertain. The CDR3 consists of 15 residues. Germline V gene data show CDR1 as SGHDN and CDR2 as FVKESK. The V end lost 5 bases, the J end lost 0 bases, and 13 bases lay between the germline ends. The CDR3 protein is CASSVPSPYQETQYF. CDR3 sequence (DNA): TGTGCCAGCAGCGTCCCTAGTCCGTACCAAGAGACCCAGTACTTC.

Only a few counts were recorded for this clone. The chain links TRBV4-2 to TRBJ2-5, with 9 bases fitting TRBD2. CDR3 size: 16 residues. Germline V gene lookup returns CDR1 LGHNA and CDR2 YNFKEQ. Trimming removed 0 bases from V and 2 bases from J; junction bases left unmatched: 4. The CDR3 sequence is CASSQDPGLAQETQYF. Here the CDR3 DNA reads TGTGCCAGCAGCCAAGACCCGGGACTAGCACAAGAGACCCAGTACTTC.